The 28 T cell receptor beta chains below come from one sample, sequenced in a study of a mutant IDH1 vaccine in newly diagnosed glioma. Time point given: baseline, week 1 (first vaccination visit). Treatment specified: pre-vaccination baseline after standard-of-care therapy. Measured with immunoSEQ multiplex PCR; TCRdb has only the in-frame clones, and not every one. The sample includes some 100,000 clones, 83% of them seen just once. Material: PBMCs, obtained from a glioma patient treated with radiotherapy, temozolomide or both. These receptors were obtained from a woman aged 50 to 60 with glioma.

The CDR3 reads CAWSPPLGTGASSYNSPLHF. DNA of the CDR3: TGTGCCTGGAGTCCGCCCCTCGGGACGGGCGCATCCTCCTATAATTCACCCCTCCACTTT. The genes are TRBV30 and TRBJ1-6, with D perhaps TRBD1 (5 bases). Trimming left V 2 bases short and J 0 bases short, with 23 bases between. Germline values: CDR1 GTSNPN, CDR2 SVGIG (reference sequence). This CDR3 is built from 20 residues.

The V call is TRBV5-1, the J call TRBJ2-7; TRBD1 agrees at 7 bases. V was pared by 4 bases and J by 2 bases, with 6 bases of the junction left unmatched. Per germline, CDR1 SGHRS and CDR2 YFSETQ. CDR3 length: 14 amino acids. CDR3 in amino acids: CASSPGQPAYEQYF. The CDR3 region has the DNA TGCGCCAGCAGCCCGGGACAGCCGGCCTACGAGCAGTACTTC.

The CDR3 here is CASSGTGGMYTQYF. In DNA form, the CDR3 reads TGTGCCAGCAGTGGGACAGGGGGAATGTATACGCAGTATTTT. This chain joins TRBV28 and TRBJ2-3; TRBD1 aligns across 11 bases. Trimming took 5 bases from V and 7 from J; bases not matched to a gene: 5. CDR1 is MDHEN and CDR2 is SYDVKM in the germline V gene. The CDR3 length is 14 residues.

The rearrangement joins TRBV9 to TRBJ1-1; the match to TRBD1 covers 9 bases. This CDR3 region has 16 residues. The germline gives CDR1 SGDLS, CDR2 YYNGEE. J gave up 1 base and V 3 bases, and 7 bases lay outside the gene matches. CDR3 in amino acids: CASSAGQGRRNTEAFF. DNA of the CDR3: TGTGCCAGCAGCGCCGGACAGGGGAGGAGGAACACTGAAGCTTTCTTT.

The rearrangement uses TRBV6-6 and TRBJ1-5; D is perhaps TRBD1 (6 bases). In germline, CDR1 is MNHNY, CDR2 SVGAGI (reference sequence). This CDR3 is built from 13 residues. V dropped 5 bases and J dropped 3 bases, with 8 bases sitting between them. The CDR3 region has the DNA TGTGCCAGCAGTACAGGGTTCAATCAGCCCCAGCATTTT. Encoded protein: CASSTGFNQPQHF.

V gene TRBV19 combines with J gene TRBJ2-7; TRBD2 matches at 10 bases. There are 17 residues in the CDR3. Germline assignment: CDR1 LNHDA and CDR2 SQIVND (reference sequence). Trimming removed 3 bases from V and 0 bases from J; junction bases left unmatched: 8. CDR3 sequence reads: CASSIGSGGPFSYEQYF. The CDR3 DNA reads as TGTGCCAGTAGTATTGGTAGCGGGGGGCCGTTCTCCTACGAGCAGTACTTC.

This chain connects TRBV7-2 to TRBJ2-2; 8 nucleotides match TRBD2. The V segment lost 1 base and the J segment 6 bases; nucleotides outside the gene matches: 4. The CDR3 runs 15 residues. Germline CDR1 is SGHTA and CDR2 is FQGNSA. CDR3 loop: CASSLDGGASGELFF. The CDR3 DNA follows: TGTGCCAGCAGCTTAGACGGGGGGGCATCCGGGGAGCTGTTTTTT.

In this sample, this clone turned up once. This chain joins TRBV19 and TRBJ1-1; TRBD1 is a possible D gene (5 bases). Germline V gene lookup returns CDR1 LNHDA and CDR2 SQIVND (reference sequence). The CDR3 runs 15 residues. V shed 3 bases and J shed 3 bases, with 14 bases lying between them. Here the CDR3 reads CASSMQGLGDTEAFF. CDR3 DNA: TGTGCCAGTAGTATGCAGGGCTTGGGAGACACTGAAGCTTTCTTT.

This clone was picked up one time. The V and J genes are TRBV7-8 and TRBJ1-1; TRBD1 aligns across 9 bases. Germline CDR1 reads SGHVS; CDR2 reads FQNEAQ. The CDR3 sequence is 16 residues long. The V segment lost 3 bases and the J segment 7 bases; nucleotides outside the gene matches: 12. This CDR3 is CASSLDNRGRPGEAFF. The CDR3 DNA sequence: TGTGCCAGCAGCTTGGATAACAGGGGGCGCCCCGGTGAAGCTTTCTTT.

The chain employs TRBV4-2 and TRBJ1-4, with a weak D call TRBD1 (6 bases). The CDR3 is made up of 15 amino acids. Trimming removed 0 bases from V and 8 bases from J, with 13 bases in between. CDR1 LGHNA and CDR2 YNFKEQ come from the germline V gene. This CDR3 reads CASSQEFRGNEKLFF. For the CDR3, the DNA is TGTGCCAGCAGCCAAGAGTTCAGGGGCAACGAAAAACTGTTTTTT.

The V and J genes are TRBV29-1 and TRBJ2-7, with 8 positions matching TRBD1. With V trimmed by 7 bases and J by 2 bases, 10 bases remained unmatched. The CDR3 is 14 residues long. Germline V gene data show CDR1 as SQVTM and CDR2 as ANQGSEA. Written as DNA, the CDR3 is TGCAGCGGTAGAAACAGGGGGAACCCCTACGAGCAGTACTTC. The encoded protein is CSGRNRGNPYEQYF.

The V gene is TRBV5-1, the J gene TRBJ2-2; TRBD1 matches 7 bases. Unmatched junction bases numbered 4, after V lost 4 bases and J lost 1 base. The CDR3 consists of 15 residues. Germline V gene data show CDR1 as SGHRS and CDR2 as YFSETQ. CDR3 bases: TGCGCCAGCAGCGAGCGGACAGGGAACACCGGGGAGCTGTTTTTT. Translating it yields CASSERTGNTGELFF.

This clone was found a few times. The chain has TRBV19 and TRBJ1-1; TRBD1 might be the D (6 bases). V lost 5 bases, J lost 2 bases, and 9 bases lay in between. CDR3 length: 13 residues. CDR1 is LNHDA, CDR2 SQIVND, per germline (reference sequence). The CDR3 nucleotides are TGTGCCAGTAGTCAGGGGCTAAACACTGAAGCTTTCTTT. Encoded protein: CASSQGLNTEAFF.

CDR3 in DNA: TGTGCCAGCTCACCTAAGCTATACACAGATACGCAGTATTTT. It encodes CASSPKLYTDTQYF. The chain links TRBV18 to TRBJ2-3; D is unclear. This CDR3 comprises 14 residues. CDR1 KGHSH and CDR2 LQKENI come from the germline V gene. Trimming took off 3 bases at V and 2 bases at J, with 9 bases between the two ends.

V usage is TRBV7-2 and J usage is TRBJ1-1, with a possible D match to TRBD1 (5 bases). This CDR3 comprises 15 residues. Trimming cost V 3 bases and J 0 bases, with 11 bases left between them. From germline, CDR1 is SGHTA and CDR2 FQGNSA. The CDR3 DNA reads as TGTGCCAGCAGCTTCCCCGGGACGGTGAACACTGAAGCTTTCTTT. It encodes CASSFPGTVNTEAFF. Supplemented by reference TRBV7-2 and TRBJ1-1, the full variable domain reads GAGVSQSPSNKVTEKGKDVELRCDPISGHTALYWYRQSLGQGLEFLIYFQGNSAPDKSGLPSDRFSAERTGGSVSTLTIQRTQQEDSAVYLCASSFPGTVNTEAFFGQGTRLTVV.

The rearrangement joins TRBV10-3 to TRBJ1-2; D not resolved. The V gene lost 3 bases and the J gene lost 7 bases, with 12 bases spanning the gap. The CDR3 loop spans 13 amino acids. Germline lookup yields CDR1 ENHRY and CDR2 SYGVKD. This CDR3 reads CAISDGMIVGYTF. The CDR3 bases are TGTGCCATCAGTGATGGCATGATAGTTGGCTACACCTTC.

In DNA, the CDR3 is TGTGCCAGTAGCTCGACTAGCGGGGGGGCAGGCCTTGGCACAGATACGCAGTATTTT. It codes for CASSSTSGGAGLGTDTQYF. The chain links TRBV19 to TRBJ2-3; 14 bases match TRBD2. The CDR3 contains 19 residues. CDR1 LNHDA and CDR2 SQIVND come from the germline V gene (reference sequence). The V gene end was trimmed by 6 bases and the J gene end by 1 base; junction bases not matched to a gene: 12.

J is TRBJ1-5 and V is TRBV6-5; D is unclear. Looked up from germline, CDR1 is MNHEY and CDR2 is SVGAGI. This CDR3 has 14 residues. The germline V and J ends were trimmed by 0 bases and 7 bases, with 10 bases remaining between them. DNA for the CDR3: TGTGCCAGCAGTTACTCGAAGGGATCCCAGCCCCAGCATTTT. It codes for CASSYSKGSQPQHF.

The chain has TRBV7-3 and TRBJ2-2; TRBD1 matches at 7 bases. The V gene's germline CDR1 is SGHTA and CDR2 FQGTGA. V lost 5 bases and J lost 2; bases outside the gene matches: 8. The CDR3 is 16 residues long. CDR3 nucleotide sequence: TGTGCCAGCAGCGCCCAAGGGACAGACAACACCGGGGAGCTGTTTTTT. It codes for CASSAQGTDNTGELFF.

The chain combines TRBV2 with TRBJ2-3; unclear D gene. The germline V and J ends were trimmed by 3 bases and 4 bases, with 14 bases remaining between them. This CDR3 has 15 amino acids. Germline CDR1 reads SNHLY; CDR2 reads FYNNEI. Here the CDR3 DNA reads TGTGCCAGCAGTGACGGGTATGGATGGTCAGATACGCAGTATTTT. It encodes CASSDGYGWSDTQYF.

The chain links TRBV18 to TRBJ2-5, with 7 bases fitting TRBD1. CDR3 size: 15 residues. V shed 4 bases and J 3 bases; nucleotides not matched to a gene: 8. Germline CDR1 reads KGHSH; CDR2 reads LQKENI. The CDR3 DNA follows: TGTGCCAGCTCACAGACCTCCGGGACAGAAGAGACCCAGTACTTC. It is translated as CASSQTSGTEETQYF.

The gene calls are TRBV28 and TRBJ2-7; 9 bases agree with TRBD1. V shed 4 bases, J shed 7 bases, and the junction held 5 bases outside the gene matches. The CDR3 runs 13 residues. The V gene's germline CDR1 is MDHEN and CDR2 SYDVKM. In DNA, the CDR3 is TGTGCCAGCAGTTCCGGGACAGGGAGGGAGCAGTACTTC. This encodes CASSSGTGREQYF.

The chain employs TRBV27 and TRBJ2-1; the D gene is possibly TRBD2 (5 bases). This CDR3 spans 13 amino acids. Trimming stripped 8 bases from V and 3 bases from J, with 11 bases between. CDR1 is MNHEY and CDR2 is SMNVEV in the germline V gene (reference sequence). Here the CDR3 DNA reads TGTGCCAGCCACATCGGGGACTACAATGAGCAGTTCTTC. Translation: CASHIGDYNEQFF.

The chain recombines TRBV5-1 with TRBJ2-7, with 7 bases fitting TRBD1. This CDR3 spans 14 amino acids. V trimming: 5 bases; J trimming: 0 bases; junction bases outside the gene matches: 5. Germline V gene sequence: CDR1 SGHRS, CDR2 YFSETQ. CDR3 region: CASSPGQHSYEQYF. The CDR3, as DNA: TGCGCCAGCAGTCCGGGACAGCACTCCTACGAGCAGTACTTC.

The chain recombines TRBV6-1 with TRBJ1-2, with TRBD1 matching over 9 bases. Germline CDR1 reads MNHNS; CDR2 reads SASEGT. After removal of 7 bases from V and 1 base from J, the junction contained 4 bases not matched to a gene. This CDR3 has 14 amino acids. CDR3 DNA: TGTGCCAGCAAGGGACAGGGTAGTAACTATGGCTACACCTTC. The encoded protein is CASKGQGSNYGYTF.

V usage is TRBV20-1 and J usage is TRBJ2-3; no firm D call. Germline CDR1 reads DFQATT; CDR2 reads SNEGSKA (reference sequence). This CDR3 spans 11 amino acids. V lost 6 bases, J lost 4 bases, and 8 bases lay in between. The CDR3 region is CSAPRADTQYF. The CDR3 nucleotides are TGCAGTGCGCCACGGGCAGATACGCAGTATTTT.

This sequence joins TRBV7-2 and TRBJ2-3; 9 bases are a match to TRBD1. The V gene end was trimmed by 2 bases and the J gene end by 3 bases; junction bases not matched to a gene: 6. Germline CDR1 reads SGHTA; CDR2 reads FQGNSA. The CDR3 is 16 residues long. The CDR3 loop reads CASSLKTGGITDTQYF. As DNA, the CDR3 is TGTGCCAGCAGCTTAAAGACAGGGGGAATAACAGATACGCAGTATTTT.

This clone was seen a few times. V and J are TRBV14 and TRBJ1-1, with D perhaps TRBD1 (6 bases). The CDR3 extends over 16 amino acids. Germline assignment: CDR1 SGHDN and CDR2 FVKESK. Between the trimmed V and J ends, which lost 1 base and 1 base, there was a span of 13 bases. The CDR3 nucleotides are TGTGCCAGCAGCCAAGTCCCAGGGGCTCCGAACACTGAAGCTTTCTTT. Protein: CASSQVPGAPNTEAFF.